This TCR beta chain is from a study of cytomegalovirus exposure and HLA in healthy donors. About the study: The study placed roughly four fifths of its roughly 430 genotyped donors in the Caucasian-associated ancestry cluster. Study findings and constraints: Rates of TCR association differed by HLA locus in a later analysis, with DRB1 highest and HLA-C lowest.

The CDR3 length is 13 residues. Germline CDR1 is ENHRY and CDR2 is SYGVKD. Germline trimming cut 7 bases from V and 4 bases from J; bases unmatched to any gene: 4. In its sample, this clone was seen once. As yet, its antigen is unknown. PCR involved 60 Vbeta and 13 Jbeta primers. The protocol was immunoSEQ multiplex PCR, while the TCRdb copy is restricted to in-frame clones and leaves out a portion. This sample has some 160,000 clones; more than 60% occur once, and the top ten carry 1.1% to 1.5%. The origin of this receptor is a woman younger than 45 in good health and CMV-seronegative. The chain joins TRBV10-3 to TRBJ2-1; 7 bases are a match to TRBD2. Source material: PBMCs. The CDR3 region is CAINGGGYNEQFF. The CDR3 bases are TGTGCCATCAACGGGGGAGGGTACAATGAGCAGTTCTTC.